This T cell receptor (beta chain) was found in a study of T cell responses to AZD1222 COVID-19 vaccine. In the study overall: Second doses that came at about 4 or about 12 weeks were put together. Study results and caveats: A mostly white British donor set with more females was recruited, and clonal diversity was possibly underestimated. Reportedly, nearly half of unique spike TCRs recognized epitopes outside B.1.351/B.1.1.7 mutations.

The ends lost 5 bases at V and 2 bases at J; junction bases unmatched: 12. Germline V lookup: CDR1 SGHVS, CDR2 FNYEAQ. This CDR3 region has 16 residues. In the case of this clone: The antigen remains undetermined.

Profiling relied on immunoSEQ multiplex PCR, and the TCRdb table lists in-frame clones only, not all of them. The sample shows roughly 200,000 clones, 80% to 95% of them seen only once. The TCR originated in an adult in good health. The rearrangement joins TRBV7-6 to TRBJ2-7; TRBD1 agrees at 7 bases. The sample was peripheral blood, taken on day 0 of AZD1222 vaccination. The CDR3 loop reads CASSPRGLPPTYEQYF. The DNA of the CDR3 is TGTGCCAGCAGCCCGAGGGGGCTTCCCCCTACCTACGAGCAGTACTTC.